The T cell receptor beta chain described here comes from a study of blood T cell repertoires in COVID-19. As for the study in general: The origin of the acute and convalescent COVID-19 samples was the United States, Italy and Spain. Sources were T cells, B-cell-depleted T cells, or PBMCs; the material itself was cDNA or gDNA.

This CDR3 is 15 amino acids long. V shed 6 bases, J shed 5 bases, and the junction held 9 bases outside the gene matches. From germline, CDR1 is MNHEY and CDR2 SVGAGI. Authors' analysis steps: Reference gene primer amplification gave estimated nucleated cell counts. Sequenced by immunoSEQ multiplex PCR; TCRdb stores in-frame clones only, minus some. Clone size and V and J calls were adopted from that table, with D and trimming inferred from the DNA. The sample contains under 300,000 clones, roughly 83% of which appear only once. The sample comprised peripheral blood. The sequence was collected from a human donor with COVID-19, enrolled during active disease. The donor label of this sample is uncertain. The chain recombines TRBV6-5 with TRBJ2-3; 9 bases align to TRBD1. The chain's CDR3 is CASSGQGFPGDTQYF. The CDR3 nucleotides are TGTGCCAGCAGCGGACAGGGGTTTCCAGGAGATACGCAGTATTTT.